The clone carrying this TCR beta chain turned up a few times. Germline V gives CDR1 MNHEY, CDR2 SMNVEV (reference sequence). Trimming took 3 bases from V and 6 from J, leaving 16 bases between them. The CDR3 runs to 15 residues. The record originates from a study of T cells in Graves' hyperthyroidism and ophthalmopathy. Looking at the study overall: Peripheral blood was drawn at first diagnosis, prior to all treatment.

Patients aged 18 to 65 had newly diagnosed hyperthyroidism of under 2 months' duration. TCR beta CDR3 sequences were amplified from RNA transcripts. Primed by the HTBI set, a first-round RT-PCR was run on the TCR CDR3. One entry per CDR3 protein, called by TCRdb with MiXCR from the multiplex PCR reads. The sample shows approximately 530,000 distinct CDR3 sequences, roughly 17% of them seen only once. The receptor was isolated from a young woman with Graves' hyperthyroidism. Sequenced: blood. The chain is built from TRBV27 and TRBJ2-3; tentative D call: TRBD1 (6 bases). The CDR3: CASSLGAGGLDTQYF. The CDR3 DNA sequence: TGTGCCAGCAGTTTGGGGGCAGGAGGTCTCGATACGCAGTATTTT.